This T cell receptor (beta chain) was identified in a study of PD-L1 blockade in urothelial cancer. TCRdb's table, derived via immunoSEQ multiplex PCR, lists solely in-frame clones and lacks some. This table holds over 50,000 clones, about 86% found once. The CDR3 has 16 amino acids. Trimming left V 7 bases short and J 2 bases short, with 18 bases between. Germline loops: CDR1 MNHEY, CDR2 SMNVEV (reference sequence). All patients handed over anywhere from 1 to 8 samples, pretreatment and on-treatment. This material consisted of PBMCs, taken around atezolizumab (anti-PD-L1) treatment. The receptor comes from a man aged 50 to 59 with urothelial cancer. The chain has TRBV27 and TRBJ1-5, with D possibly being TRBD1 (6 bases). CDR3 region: CASNSLGAGGNQPQHF. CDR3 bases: TGTGCCAGCAACTCTCTGGGGGCGGGGGGCAATCAGCCCCAGCATTTT.